This T cell receptor (beta chain) was recorded in a study of OX40 agonist ivuxolimab in advanced cancers. TCRdb's copy holds only in-frame clones and misses some; the assay was immunoSEQ multiplex PCR. Among around 100,000 clones listed, around 87% were seen once. Sequencing used CD4+ or CD8+ T cells sorted from blood, obtained in a trial of the OX40 agonist ivuxolimab. The sequence derives from an adult with an advanced solid tumor such as melanoma, head and neck, liver or kidney cancer.

Written as DNA, the CDR3 is TGCGCCAGCAGCCAAGTTGTTCCGACAGAGGGAACTGAAGCTTTCTTT. As protein: CASSQVVPTEGTEAFF. The V gene is TRBV4-1, the J gene TRBJ1-1, with D possibly being TRBD1 (5 bases). V dropped 1 base and J dropped 5 bases, with 17 bases sitting between them. Per germline, CDR1 MGHRA and CDR2 YSYEKL. This CDR3 contains 16 residues.